This T cell receptor (beta chain) was captured by sequencing in a study of blood T cell repertoires in COVID-19. Study overall: The United States, Italy and Spain supplied acute and convalescent COVID-19 samples. T cells, B-cell-depleted T cells, or PBMCs supplied cDNA or gDNA.

V lost 3 bases to trimming and J lost 3 bases, with 9 bases between them. This CDR3 contains 12 residues. Germline V gene lookup returns CDR1 DFQATT and CDR2 SNEGSKA (reference sequence). Under the authors' procedure: Counts of nucleated cells, estimated from reference gene primer amplification, were obtained. TCRdb's table, derived via immunoSEQ multiplex PCR, lists solely in-frame clones and lacks some. The D gene and trimming were derived from the DNA, and the V and J assignments and clone size from that table. Of tens of thousands of clones in the sample, more than 75% are singletons; the top ten hold about 12%.

This sequence originates from a human donor in a cohort sampled during active COVID-19. The donor label of this sample is uncertain. The chain couples TRBV20-1 to TRBJ2-7; the D is unclear. Sequenced: peripheral blood. The CDR3 loop is CSASPRLYEQYF. DNA for the CDR3: TGCAGTGCTAGTCCTCGTCTCTACGAGCAGTACTTC.